One T cell receptor (beta chain) is described in this entry. A much larger clone differs from this one at a single base, so this may be a read error. Germline V gene sequence: CDR1 GTSNPN, CDR2 SVGIG (reference sequence). The length of the CDR3 is 14 residues. With 7 bases clipped from V and 4 bases from J, the junction kept 8 bases outside the gene matches. It was with unique molecular identifiers that the TCRbeta library was prepared. From the PCR reads, TCRdb called clonotypes with MiXCR, one entry per CDR3 protein. The sample holds about 230,000 distinct CDR3 sequences, under 13% seen once. These data are taken from a study of T-cell reconstitution after alpha-beta-depleted transplantation in children.

This sequence was found in a child under two years old with acute myeloid leukemia, due to receive a stem cell transplant. The input for sequencing was PBMCs, taken before TCRalphabeta/CD19-depleted stem cell transplant. The gene calls are TRBV30 and TRBJ2-3, with 10 bases aligning to TRBD1. CDR3 amino acids: CASPDRGGADTQYF. The CDR3 DNA is TGTGCCTCCCCGGACAGGGGGGGCGCAGATACGCAGTATTTT.